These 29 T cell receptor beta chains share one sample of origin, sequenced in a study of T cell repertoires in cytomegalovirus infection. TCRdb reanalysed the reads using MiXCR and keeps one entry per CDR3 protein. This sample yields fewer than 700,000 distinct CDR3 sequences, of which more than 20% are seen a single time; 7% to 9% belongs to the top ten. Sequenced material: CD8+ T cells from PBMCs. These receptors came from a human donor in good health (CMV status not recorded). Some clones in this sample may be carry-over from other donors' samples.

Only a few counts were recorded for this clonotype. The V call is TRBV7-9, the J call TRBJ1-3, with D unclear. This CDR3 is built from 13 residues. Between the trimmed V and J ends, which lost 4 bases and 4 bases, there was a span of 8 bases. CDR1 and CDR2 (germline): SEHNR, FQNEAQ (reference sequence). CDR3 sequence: CASSWEQGNTIYF. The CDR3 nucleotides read TGTGCCAGCAGCTGGGAACAGGGAAACACCATATATTTT.

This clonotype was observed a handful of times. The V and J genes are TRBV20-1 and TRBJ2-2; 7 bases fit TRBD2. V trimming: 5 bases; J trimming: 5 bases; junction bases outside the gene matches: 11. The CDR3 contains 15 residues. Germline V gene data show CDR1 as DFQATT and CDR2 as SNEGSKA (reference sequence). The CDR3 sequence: CSAPSGSGVTGELFF. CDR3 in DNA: TGCAGTGCTCCCTCGGGGAGCGGGGTTACCGGGGAGCTGTTTTTT.

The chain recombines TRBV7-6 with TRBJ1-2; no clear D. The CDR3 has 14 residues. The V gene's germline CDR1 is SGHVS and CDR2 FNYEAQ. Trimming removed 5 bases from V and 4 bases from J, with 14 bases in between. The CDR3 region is CASSPRTEPYGYTF. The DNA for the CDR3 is TGTGCCAGCAGCCCGAGGACCGAACCCTATGGCTACACCTTC. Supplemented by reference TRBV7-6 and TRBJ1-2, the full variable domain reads GAGVSQSPRYKVTKRGQDVALRCDPISGHVSLYWYRQALGQGPEFLTYFNYEAQQDKSGLPNDRFSAERPEGSISTLTIQRTEQRDSAMYRCASSPRTEPYGYTFGSGTRLTVV.

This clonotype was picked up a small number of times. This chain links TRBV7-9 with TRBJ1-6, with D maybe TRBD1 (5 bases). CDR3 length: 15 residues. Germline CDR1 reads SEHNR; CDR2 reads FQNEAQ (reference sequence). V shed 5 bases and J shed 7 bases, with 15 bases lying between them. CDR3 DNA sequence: TGTGCCAGCAGCCCCAGGGCCGTGGGGAATTCACCCCTCCACTTT. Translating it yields CASSPRAVGNSPLHF. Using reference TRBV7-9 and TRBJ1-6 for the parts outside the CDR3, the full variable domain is DTGVSQNPRHKITKRGQNVTFRCDPISEHNRLYWYRQTLGQGPEFLTYFQNEAQLEKSRLLSDRFSAERPKGSFSTLEIQRTEQGDSAMYLCASSPRAVGNSPLHFGNGTRLTVT.

Written as DNA, the CDR3 is TGTGCCAGCAGCGTTTCTGGGTCAGCAGGGGAGCAGTTCTTC. Protein product: CASSVSGSAGEQFF. The rearrangement links TRBV9 to TRBJ2-1; weak D call: TRBD1 (5 bases). Germline V gives CDR1 SGDLS, CDR2 YYNGEE. V was cut by 2 bases and J by 10 bases, with 16 bases left in between. CDR3 size: 14 residues.

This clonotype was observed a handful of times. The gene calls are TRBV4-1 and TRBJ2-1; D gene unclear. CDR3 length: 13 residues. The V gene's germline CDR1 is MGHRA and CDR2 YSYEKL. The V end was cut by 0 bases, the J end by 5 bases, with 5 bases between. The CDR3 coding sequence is TGCGCCAGCAGCCAAGAACCTAACAATGAGCAGTTCTTC. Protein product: CASSQEPNNEQFF.

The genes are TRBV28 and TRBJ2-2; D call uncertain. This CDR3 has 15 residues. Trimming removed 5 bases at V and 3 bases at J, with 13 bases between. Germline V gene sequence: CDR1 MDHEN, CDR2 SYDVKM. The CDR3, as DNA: TGTGCCAGCAGTCCCTGGGGTATGGACACCGGGGAGCTGTTTTTT. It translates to CASSPWGMDTGELFF. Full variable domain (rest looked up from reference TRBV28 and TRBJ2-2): DVKVTQSSRYLVKRTGEKVFLECVQDMDHENMFWYRQDPGLGLRLIYFSYDVKMKEKGDIPEGYSVSREKKERFSLILESASTNQTSMYLCASSPWGMDTGELFFGEGSRLTVL.

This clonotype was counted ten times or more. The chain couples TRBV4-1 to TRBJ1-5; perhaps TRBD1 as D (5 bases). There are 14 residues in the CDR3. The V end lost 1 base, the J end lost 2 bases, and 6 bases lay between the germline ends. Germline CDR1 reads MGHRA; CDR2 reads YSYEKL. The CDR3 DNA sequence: TGCGCCAGCAGCCAAGTGACAGGCAATCAGCCCCAGCATTTT. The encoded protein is CASSQVTGNQPQHF.

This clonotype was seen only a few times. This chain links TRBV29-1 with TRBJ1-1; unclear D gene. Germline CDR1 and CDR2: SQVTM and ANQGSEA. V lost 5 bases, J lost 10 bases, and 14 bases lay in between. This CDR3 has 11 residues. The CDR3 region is CSVLCSAVAFF. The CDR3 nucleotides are TGCAGCGTTCTATGTTCGGCAGTAGCTTTCTTT.

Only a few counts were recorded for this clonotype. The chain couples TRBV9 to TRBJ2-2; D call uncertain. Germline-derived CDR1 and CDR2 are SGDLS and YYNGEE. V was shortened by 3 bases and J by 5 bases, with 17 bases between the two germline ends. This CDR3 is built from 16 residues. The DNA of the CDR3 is TGTGCCAGCAGCGCCACCTCGGGCGCCGGGACCGGGGAGCTGTTTTTT. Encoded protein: CASSATSGAGTGELFF. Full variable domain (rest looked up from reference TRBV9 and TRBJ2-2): DSGVTQTPKHLITATGQRVTLRCSPRSGDLSVYWYQQSLDQGLQFLIQYYNGEERAKGNILERFSAQQFPDLHSELNLSSLELGDSALYFCASSATSGAGTGELFFGEGSRLTVL.

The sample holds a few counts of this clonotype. The CDR3 is CASGDRFSPLHF. CDR3 DNA: TGTGCCAGCGGCGACAGATTTTCACCCCTCCACTTT. This rearrangement joins TRBV12-3 or TRBV12-4 to TRBJ1-6, with TRBD1 as a possible D gene (5 bases). This CDR3 comprises 12 residues. Trimming shortened V by 8 bases and J by 9 bases, and 11 bases separated the two germline ends.

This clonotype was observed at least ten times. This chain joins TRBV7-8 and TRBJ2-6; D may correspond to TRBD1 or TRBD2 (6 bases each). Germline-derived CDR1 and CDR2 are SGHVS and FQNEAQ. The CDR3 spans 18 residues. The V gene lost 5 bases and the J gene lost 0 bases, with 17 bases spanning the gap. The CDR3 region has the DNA TGTGCCAGCAGCCAAACCAAAGGGGGGTACTCTGGGGCCAACGTCCTGACTTTC. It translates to CASSQTKGGYSGANVLTF.

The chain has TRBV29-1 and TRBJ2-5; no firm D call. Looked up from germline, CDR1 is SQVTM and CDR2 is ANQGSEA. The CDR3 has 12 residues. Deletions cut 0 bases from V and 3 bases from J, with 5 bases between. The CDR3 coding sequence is TGCAGCGTTGAAGAAGAGGAAGAGACCCAGTACTTC. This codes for CSVEEEEETQYF.

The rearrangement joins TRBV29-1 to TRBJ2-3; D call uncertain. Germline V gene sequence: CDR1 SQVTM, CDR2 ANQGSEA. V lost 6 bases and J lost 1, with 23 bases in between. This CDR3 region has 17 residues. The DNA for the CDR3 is TGCAGCGTGAAACAGCATTTTCAGCTTAAGGGCACAGATACGCAGTATTTT. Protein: CSVKQHFQLKGTDTQYF.

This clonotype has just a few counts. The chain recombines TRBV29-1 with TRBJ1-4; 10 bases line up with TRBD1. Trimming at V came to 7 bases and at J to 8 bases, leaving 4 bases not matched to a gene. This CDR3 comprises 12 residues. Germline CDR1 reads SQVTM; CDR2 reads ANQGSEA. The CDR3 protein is CSAGTGEEKLFF. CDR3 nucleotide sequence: TGCAGCGCCGGGACAGGGGAGGAAAAACTGTTTTTT. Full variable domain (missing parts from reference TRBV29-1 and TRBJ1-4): SAVISQKPSRDICQRGTSLTIQCQVDSQVTMMFWYRQQPGQSLTLIATANQGSEATYESGFVIDKFPISRPNLTFSTLTVSNMSPEDSSIYLCSAGTGEEKLFFGSGTQLSVL.

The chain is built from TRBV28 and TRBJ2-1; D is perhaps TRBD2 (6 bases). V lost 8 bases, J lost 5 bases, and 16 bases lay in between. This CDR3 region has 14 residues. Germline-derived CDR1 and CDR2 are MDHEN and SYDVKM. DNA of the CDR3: TGTGCCAGCGTCGGGGGTTTTTATGACAATGAGCAGTTCTTC. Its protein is CASVGGFYDNEQFF.

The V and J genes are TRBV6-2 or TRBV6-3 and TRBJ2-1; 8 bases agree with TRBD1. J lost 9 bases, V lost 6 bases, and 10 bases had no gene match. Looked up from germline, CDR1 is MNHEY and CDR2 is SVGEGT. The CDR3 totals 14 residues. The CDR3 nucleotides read TGTGCCAGCAGCCCGGGGGCAGGGGGCGGTGAGCAGTTCTTC. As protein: CASSPGAGGGEQFF.

CDR3 coding DNA: TGTGCCAGCAGCTCCGCGGGGGCAGGGTACAATGAGCAGTTCTTC. The encoded protein is CASSSAGAGYNEQFF. The J gene is TRBJ2-1, the V gene TRBV7-9; D perhaps matches TRBD2 (7 bases). Trimming removed 4 bases at V and 4 bases at J, with 14 bases between. The CDR3 is made up of 15 amino acids. The germline V gene has CDR1 SEHNR and CDR2 FQNEAQ (reference sequence).

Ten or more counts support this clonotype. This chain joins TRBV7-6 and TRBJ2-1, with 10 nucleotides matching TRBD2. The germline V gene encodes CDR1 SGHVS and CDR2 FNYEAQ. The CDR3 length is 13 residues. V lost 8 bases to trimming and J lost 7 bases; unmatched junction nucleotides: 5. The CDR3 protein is CASRSGGHNEQFF. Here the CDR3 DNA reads TGTGCCAGCCGTAGCGGGGGGCATAATGAGCAGTTCTTC.

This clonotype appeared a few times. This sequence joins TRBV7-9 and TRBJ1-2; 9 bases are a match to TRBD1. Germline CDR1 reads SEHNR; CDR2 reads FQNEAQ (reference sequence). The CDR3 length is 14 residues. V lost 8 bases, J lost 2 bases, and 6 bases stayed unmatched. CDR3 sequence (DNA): TGTGCCAGCTCCGGGACAGGGCTGAACTATGGCTACACCTTC. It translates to CASSGTGLNYGYTF.

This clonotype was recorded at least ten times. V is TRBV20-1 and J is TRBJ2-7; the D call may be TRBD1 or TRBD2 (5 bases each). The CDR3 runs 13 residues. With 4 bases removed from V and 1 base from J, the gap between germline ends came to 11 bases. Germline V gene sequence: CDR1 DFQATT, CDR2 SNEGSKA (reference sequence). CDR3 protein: CSATGTVSYEQYF. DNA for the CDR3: TGCAGTGCTACCGGGACGGTTTCCTACGAGCAGTACTTC.

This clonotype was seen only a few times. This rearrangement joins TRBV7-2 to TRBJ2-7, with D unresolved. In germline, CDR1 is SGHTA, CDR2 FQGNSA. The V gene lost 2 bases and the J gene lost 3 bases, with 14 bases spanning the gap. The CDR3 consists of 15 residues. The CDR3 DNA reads TGTGCCAGCAGCTTATTCGAATGGAGTTACTACGAGCAGTACTTC. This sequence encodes CASSLFEWSYYEQYF.

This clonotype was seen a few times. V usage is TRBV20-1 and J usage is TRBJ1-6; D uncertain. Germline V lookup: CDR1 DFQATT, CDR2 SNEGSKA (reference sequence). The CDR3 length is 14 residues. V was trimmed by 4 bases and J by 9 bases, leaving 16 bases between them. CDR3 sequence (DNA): TGCAGTGCTATCCCGGGCTTTACGGCTTCACCCCTCCACTTT. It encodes CSAIPGFTASPLHF.

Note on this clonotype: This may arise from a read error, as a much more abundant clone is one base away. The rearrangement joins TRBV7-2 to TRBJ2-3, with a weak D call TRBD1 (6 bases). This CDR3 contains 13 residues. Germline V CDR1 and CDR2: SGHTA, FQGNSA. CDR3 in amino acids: CVSSNKRAGAQYF. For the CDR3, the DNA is TGTGTCAGCAGCAACAAACGGGCAGGGGCGCAGTATTTT. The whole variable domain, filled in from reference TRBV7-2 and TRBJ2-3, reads GAGVSQSPSNKVTEKGKDVELRCDPISGHTALYWYRQSLGQGLEFLIYFQGNSAPDKSGLPSDRFSAERTGGSVSTLTIQRTQQEDSAVYLCVSSNKRAGAQYFGPGTRLTVL.

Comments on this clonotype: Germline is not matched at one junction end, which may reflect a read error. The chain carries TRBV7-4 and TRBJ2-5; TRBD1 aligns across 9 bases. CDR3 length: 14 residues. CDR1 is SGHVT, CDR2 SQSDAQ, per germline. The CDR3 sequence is CVSSHRGLGETQYF. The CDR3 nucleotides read TGTGTCAGCAGCCACAGGGGGCTCGGAGAGACCCAGTACTTC.

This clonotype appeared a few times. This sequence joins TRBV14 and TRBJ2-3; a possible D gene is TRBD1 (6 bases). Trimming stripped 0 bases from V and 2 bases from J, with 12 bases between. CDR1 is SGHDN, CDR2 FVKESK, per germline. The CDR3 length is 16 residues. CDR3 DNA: TGTGCCAGCAGCCAAGATCAAGACAGGCACACAGATACGCAGTATTTT. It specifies CASSQDQDRHTDTQYF.

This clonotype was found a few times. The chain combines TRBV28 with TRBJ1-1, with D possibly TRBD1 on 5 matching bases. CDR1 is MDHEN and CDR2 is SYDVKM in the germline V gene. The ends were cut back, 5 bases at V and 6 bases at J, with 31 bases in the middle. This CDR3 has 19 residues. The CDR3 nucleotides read TGTGCCAGCAGTCCCATCTACGAGCAGAAAGCAACCAGGGTGGCTGAAGCTTTCTTT. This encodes CASSPIYEQKATRVAEAFF.

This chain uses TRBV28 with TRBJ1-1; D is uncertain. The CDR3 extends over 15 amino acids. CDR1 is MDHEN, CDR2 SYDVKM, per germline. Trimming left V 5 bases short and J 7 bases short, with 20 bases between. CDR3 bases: TGTGCCAGCAGTGGTGGACTGATCCCCGCGCATGAAGCTTTCTTT. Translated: CASSGGLIPAHEAFF.

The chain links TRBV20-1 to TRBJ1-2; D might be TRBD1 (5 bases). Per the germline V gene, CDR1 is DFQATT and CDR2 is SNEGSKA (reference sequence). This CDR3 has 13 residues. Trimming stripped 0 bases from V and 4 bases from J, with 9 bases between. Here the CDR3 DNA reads TGCAGTGCTAGAGACAGGGCTCTCTATGGCTACACCTTC. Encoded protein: CSARDRALYGYTF.